This record concerns one TCR beta chain sequence. Its antigen is unidentified. Relative to the germline gene, one junction end is altered; a read error may explain this. Germline V gives CDR1 SEHNR, CDR2 FQNEAQ (reference sequence). The CDR3 loop spans 16 amino acids. Separation from the roughly 600-subject first cohort characterized the roughly 120-subject validation cohort, to which the donors belonged. The source of the sample is a study of cytomegalovirus exposure and HLA in healthy donors. General study points: Roughly 170 TCR beta chains were listed as cytomegalovirus-associated. Most TCR sequences proved rare, with some public TCRs found in many donors. As confirmed in vitro, a few CMV-associated chains were specific for CMV antigens.

Method: immunoSEQ multiplex PCR; TCRdb's copy keeps in-frame clones and lacks some. Here the sample spans about 140,000 clones, roughly 86% being singletons. The sample comprised PBMCs. This chain links TRBV7-9 with TRBJ2-3; 10 nucleotides agree with TRBD2. The source of this sequence is a woman aged 25 to 39 in good health and CMV-seronegative. DNA of the CDR3: TGTGCCAGCAACTTAAAAGAGCGGGGGGGCTTTGATACGCAGTATTTT. Translation gives CASNLKERGGFDTQYF.